This paragraph reports one T cell receptor beta chain. These data come from a study of blood T cell repertoires in COVID-19. Background on the study: PBMCs, B-cell-depleted T cells, or T cells provided the cDNA or gDNA that made up the material.

Germline CDR1 is SGHRS and CDR2 is YFSETQ. V dropped 4 bases and J dropped 3 bases, with 11 bases sitting between them. CDR3 size: 13 residues. As handled by the study authors: Reference gene primers were amplified, and this amplification served to estimate nucleated cell counts. Some clones are missing from TCRdb's copy, which holds only in-frame ones; the method was immunoSEQ multiplex PCR. V and J calls and clone size come straight from that table; D and trimming were deduced from the DNA. Of around 77,000 clones detected, 82% appear once; the ten largest clones hold around 19%. The receptor's source is a human donor in a cohort sampled during active COVID-19. The J gene is TRBJ2-7, the V gene TRBV5-1; no firm D call. Material: peripheral blood. The DNA of the CDR3 is TGCGCCAGCAGCCCTAGACCCCTCTACGAGCAGTACTTC. This translates into CASSPRPLYEQYF.